This T cell receptor (beta chain) was obtained from a study of a mutant IDH1 vaccine in newly diagnosed glioma. The overall study: Beforehand, treatment had been radiotherapy, temozolomide, or both; the majority received both. Findings and limits, study-wide: Pseudoprogression appears to have had no connection to changes in top peripheral T cell clonotypes.

On this clone: The antigen is not known.

Time point meaning: baseline, week 1 (first vaccination visit). Treatment given: pre-vaccination baseline after standard-of-care therapy. The donor cohort comprised cases of new WHO grade 3 or 4 IDH1-mutant, ATRX-lost astrocytoma. CDR3 length: 11 residues. Trimming left V 6 bases short and J 3 bases short, with 6 bases between. Germline V gene lookup returns CDR1 MNHNS and CDR2 SASEGT. Sequencing was performed with immunoSEQ multiplex PCR; in TCRdb, only in-frame clones are kept and a portion is missing. The table shows tens of thousands of clones, with 80% to 90% occurring only once. This chain connects TRBV6-1 to TRBJ2-7; D gene uncertain. This clonotype was obtained from a man younger than 45 with glioma. The input for sequencing was PBMCs, taken from a glioma patient treated with radiotherapy, temozolomide or both. CDR3 residues: CASRQFYEQYF. DNA for the CDR3: TGTGCCAGCAGACAGTTCTACGAGCAGTACTTC.